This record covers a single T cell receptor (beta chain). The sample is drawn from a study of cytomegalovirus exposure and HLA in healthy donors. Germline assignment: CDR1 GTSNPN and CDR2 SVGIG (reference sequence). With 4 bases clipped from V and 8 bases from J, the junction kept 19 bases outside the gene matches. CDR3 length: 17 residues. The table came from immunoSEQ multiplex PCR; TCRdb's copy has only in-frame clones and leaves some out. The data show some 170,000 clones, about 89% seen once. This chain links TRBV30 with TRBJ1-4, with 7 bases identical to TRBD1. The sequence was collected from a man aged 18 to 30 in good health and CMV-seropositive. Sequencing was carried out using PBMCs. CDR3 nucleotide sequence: TGTGCCTGGATCATCACCTACCCGGGACAGAGGCGAGAAAAACTGTTTTTT. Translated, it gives CAWIITYPGQRREKLFF.